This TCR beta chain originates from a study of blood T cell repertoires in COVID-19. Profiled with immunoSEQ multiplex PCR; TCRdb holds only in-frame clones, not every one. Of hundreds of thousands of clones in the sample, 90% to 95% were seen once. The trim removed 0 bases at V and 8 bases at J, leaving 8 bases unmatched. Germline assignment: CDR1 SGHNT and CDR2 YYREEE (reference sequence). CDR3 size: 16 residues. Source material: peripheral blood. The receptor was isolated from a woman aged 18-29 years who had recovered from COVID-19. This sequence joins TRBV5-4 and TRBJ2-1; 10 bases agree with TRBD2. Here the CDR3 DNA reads TGTGCCAGCAGCTTGGTGGTAGCGGGAGGTCAGGATGAGCAGTTCTTC. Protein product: CASSLVVAGGQDEQFF.